Listed below are T cell receptor beta chains from one sample, sequenced in a study of cytomegalovirus exposure and HLA in healthy donors. The table came from immunoSEQ multiplex PCR; TCRdb's copy has only in-frame clones and leaves some out. The sample has under 200,000 clones, approximately 11% seen once. The specimen was PBMCs. The receptors originated from a man aged 50 to 59 in good health and CMV-seropositive. CDR3s include the opening cysteine and the closing phenylalanine or tryptophan. D genes are given only for firm matches. Clone sizes are given selectively: once, few, many, or a class where the clone is expanded.

length: 13; D: TRBD1; V: TRBV6-5; J: TRBJ1-1; size: few; CDR3: CASSYYRGTEAFF; DNA: TGTGCCAGCAGTTACTACAGGGGAACTGAAGCTTTCTTT
length: 13; D: -; V: TRBV6-5; J: TRBJ2-2; size: few; CDR3: CASSYYGTGELFF; DNA: TGTGCCAGCAGTTACTACGGCACCGGGGAGCTGTTTTTT
length: 14; D: -; V: TRBV14; J: TRBJ2-1; size: few; CDR3: CASSSSTVINEQFF; DNA: TGTGCCAGCAGCTCCAGTACAGTCATCAATGAGCAGTTCTTC
length: 14; D: TRBD2; V: TRBV5-4; J: TRBJ2-3; size: few; CDR3: CASTVGGAGDTQYF; DNA: TGTGCCAGCACCGTCGGGGGGGCCGGAGATACGCAGTATTTT
length: 15; D: TRBD1; V: TRBV5-4; J: TRBJ2-4; size: -; CDR3: CASSFGQGAKNIQYF; DNA: TGTGCCAGCAGCTTCGGACAGGGAGCCAAAAACATTCAGTACTTC
length: 17; D: -; V: TRBV4-3; J: TRBJ1-1; size: -; CDR3: CASSQDLQGLMGIEAFF; DNA: TGCGCCAGCAGCCAAGATCTCCAGGGGCTTATGGGAATTGAAGCTTTCTTT
length: 14; D: -; V: TRBV6-5; J: TRBJ1-2; size: -; CDR3: CASSYSERGYGYTF; DNA: TGTGCCAGCAGTTACTCGGAGAGGGGGTATGGCTACACCTTC
length: 15; D: -; V: TRBV4-3; J: TRBJ1-1; size: few; CDR3: CASSQGIFLATEAFF; DNA: TGCGCCAGCAGCCAAGGAATTTTCTTGGCCACTGAAGCTTTCTTT
length: 14; D: -; V: TRBV6-5; J: TRBJ2-2; size: few; CDR3: CASRRQEYTGELFF; DNA: TGTGCCAGCAGGCGACAGGAATACACCGGGGAGCTGTTTTTT
length: 16; D: TRBD1; V: TRBV5-1; J: TRBJ2-2; size: -; CDR3: CASSFPRDRRAGELFF; DNA: TGCGCCAGCAGCTTTCCCCGGGACAGGAGAGCCGGGGAGCTGTTTTTT
length: 13; D: -; V: TRBV7-9; J: TRBJ1-1; size: few; CDR3: CASSLVLGTEAFF; DNA: TGTGCCAGCAGCTTAGTACTTGGCACTGAAGCTTTCTTT
length: 15; D: TRBD2; V: TRBV2; J: TRBJ2-7; size: few; CDR3: CASSVESGGYYEQYF; DNA: TGTGCCAGCAGTGTGGAAAGCGGGGGATACTACGAGCAGTACTTC
length: 14; D: TRBD1; V: TRBV5-3; J: TRBJ1-2; size: few; CDR3: CARILPGQRYGYTF; DNA: TGTGCCAGAATTCTTCCGGGACAGCGCTATGGCTACACCTTC
length: 15; D: TRBD1; V: TRBV5-4; J: TRBJ1-6; size: -; CDR3: CASSRGTVYNSPLHF; DNA: TGTGCCAGCAGCCGCGGGACAGTGTATAATTCACCCCTCCACTTT
length: 13; D: -; V: TRBV11-3; J: TRBJ2-7; size: few; CDR3: CASSSTSVHEQYF; DNA: TGTGCCAGCAGCTCTACTAGTGTCCACGAGCAGTACTTC
length: 15; D: -; V: TRBV10-3; J: TRBJ2-5; size: few; CDR3: CAISEGTQVEETQYF; DNA: TGTGCCATCAGTGAGGGGACTCAGGTGGAGGAGACCCAGTACTTC
length: 15; D: -; V: TRBV27; J: TRBJ2-7; size: -; CDR3: CASRLQSAGTYEQYF; DNA: TGTGCCAGCAGACTTCAGAGTGCCGGGACCTACGAGCAGTACTTC
length: 14; D: -; V: TRBV12-5; J: TRBJ2-5; size: few; CDR3: CASAAASRGETQYF; DNA: TGTGCTAGCGCCGCCGCCTCCCGGGGAGAGACCCAGTACTTC
length: 14; D: -; V: TRBV11-2; J: TRBJ1-6; size: -; CDR3: CASSLWESNSPLHF; DNA: TGTGCCAGCAGCTTATGGGAGAGTAATTCACCCCTCCACTTT
length: 12; D: -; V: TRBV27; J: TRBJ1-6; size: -; CDR3: CAAAGPGSPLHF; DNA: TGTGCCGCCGCAGGGCCAGGTTCACCCCTCCACTTT
length: 17; D: TRBD2; V: TRBV27; J: TRBJ2-2; size: -; CDR3: CASRRGGLAGVAGELFF; DNA: TGTGCCAGCAGACGAGGAGGGCTAGCGGGGGTCGCCGGGGAGCTGTTTTTT
length: 14; D: TRBD1; V: TRBV5-1; J: TRBJ1-2; size: -; CDR3: CASSLAGQGRGYTF; DNA: TGCGCCAGCAGCTTGGCGGGACAGGGTCGAGGCTACACCTTC
length: 15; D: TRBD2; V: TRBV5-1; J: TRBJ2-3; size: few; CDR3: CASSLAALLTDTQYF; DNA: TGCGCCAGCAGTCTAGCGGCGTTACTCACAGATACGCAGTATTTT
length: 15; D: TRBD2; V: TRBV14; J: TRBJ2-1; size: -; CDR3: CASSQGLAGVDEQFF; DNA: TGTGCCAGCAGCCAAGGACTAGCGGGGGTGGATGAGCAGTTCTTC
length: 13; D: -; V: TRBV5-4; J: TRBJ1-2; size: few; CDR3: CASSVDRSPWHTF; DNA: TGTGCCAGCAGCGTAGACAGGTCCCCTTGGCACACCTTC
length: 13; D: -; V: TRBV5-1; J: TRBJ1-3; size: many; CDR3: CASSSGSGNTIYF; DNA: TGCGCCAGCAGCTCTGGGAGTGGAAACACCATATATTTT
length: 11; D: -; V: TRBV2; J: TRBJ2-7; size: few; CDR3: CASSEDYEQYF; DNA: TGTGCCAGCTCTGAGGACTACGAGCAGTACTTC
length: 11; D: TRBD2; V: TRBV11-3; J: TRBJ2-3; size: -; CDR3: CASGGTDTQYF; DNA: TGTGCCTCGGGGGGAACAGATACGCAGTATTTT
length: 15; D: -; V: TRBV6-4; J: TRBJ1-6; size: few; CDR3: CASSDTGLYNSPLHF; DNA: TGTGCCAGCAGTGATACTGGACTATATAATTCACCCCTCCACTTT
length: 13; D: -; V: TRBV6-5; J: TRBJ1-5; size: few; CDR3: CASKAGGLQPQHF; DNA: TGTGCCAGCAAGGCGGGAGGGCTTCAGCCCCAGCATTTT
length: 15; D: TRBD1; V: TRBV4-1; J: TRBJ2-7; size: -; CDR3: CASSPLDRGRDEQYF; DNA: TGCGCCAGCAGCCCCCTAGACAGGGGGCGTGACGAGCAGTACTTC